Shown below are 15 T cell receptor beta chains from a single sample sequenced in a study of T cells after yellow fever vaccination. TCRdb fed the 5' RACE reads into MiXCR, producing one record per CDR3 protein. The profile shows 500,000 to 650,000 distinct CDR3 sequences, about 14% of them singletons. Material: PBMCs, obtained on the day of the yellow fever booster vaccination. The receptors derive from a man in his thirties or forties who received the YFV17D yellow fever vaccine.

This clonotype appeared a few times. The CDR3 spells CASSQTTNSPLHF. CDR3 nucleotides: TGTGCCAGCAGCCAGACAACTAATTCACCCCTCCACTTT. The chain employs TRBV7-2 and TRBJ1-6, with D uncertain. V was trimmed by 5 bases and J by 6 bases, leaving 8 bases between them. CDR1 and CDR2 from the germline V gene are SGHTA and FQGNSA. CDR3 length equals 13 residues.

This clonotype was observed a few times. The rearrangement links TRBV7-2 to TRBJ2-3; TRBD2 might be the D (5 bases). CDR3 length: 14 residues. Trimming took off 1 base at V and 6 bases at J, with 11 bases between the two ends. Germline V gene data show CDR1 as SGHTA and CDR2 as FQGNSA. CDR3 bases: TGTGCCAGCAGCTTAGAGGAGACTACCGATACGCAGTATTTT. Its protein is CASSLEETTDTQYF.

This clonotype occurred a few times. This CDR3 reads CSARDLAGGSYEQYF. CDR3 DNA: TGCAGTGCTAGAGACTTAGCGGGAGGAAGCTACGAGCAGTACTTC. The chain employs TRBV20-1 and TRBJ2-7; 10 bases align to TRBD2. CDR1 and CDR2 (germline): DFQATT, SNEGSKA (reference sequence). This CDR3 is built from 15 residues. The V and J ends lost 0 bases and 3 bases, in that order; junction bases with no gene match: 5.

The DNA for the CDR3 is TGTGCCAGCAGTTTAGTCAGGGTAGAGACCCAGTACTTC. Encoded protein: CASSLVRVETQYF. The gene calls are TRBV12-3 or TRBV12-4 and TRBJ2-5, with a possible D match to TRBD1 (5 bases). The CDR3 is 13 residues long. V lost 1 base, J lost 4 bases, and 7 bases lay in between.

This clonotype occurred a few times. The V and J genes are TRBV7-2 and TRBJ2-1; D is ambiguous. The V and J ends lost 5 bases and 9 bases respectively, with 11 bases between them. Germline loops: CDR1 SGHTA, CDR2 FQGNSA. The CDR3 consists of 12 residues. Here the CDR3 reads CASSRLWIEQFF. The CDR3 DNA follows: TGTGCCAGCAGCCGCCTTTGGATTGAGCAGTTCTTC.

This clonotype was seen a handful of times. The V and J genes are TRBV20-1 and TRBJ2-7; TRBD2 aligns across 11 bases. CDR3 size: 16 residues. Trimming removed 1 base from V and 4 bases from J; junction bases left unmatched: 9. Germline-derived CDR1 and CDR2 are DFQATT and SNEGSKA (reference sequence). The chain's CDR3 is CSARGLAGHTEYEQYF. In nucleotides, the CDR3 is TGCAGTGCTAGAGGACTAGCGGGACATACGGAGTACGAGCAGTACTTC.

This clonotype was found a few times. This chain joins TRBV6-1 and TRBJ1-1, with D unclear. CDR3 length: 13 residues. Germline V CDR1 and CDR2: MNHNS, SASEGT. Trimming shortened V by 7 bases and J by 2 bases, and 11 bases separated the two germline ends. The CDR3 nucleotides are TGTGCCAGCACCCAGAGAATCAACACTGAAGCTTTCTTT. Its translation: CASTQRINTEAFF.

This clonotype is categorized as medium-sized. The chain employs TRBV12-3 or TRBV12-4 and TRBJ1-1; D gene unclear. The V gene lost 5 bases and the J gene lost 0 bases, with 10 bases spanning the gap. The CDR3 extends over 14 amino acids. CDR3 residues: CASSPLSVNTEAFF. DNA for the CDR3: TGTGCCAGCAGTCCCCTTTCAGTGAACACTGAAGCTTTCTTT.

V and J are TRBV18 and TRBJ2-5; no reliable D call. Germline CDR1 reads KGHSH; CDR2 reads LQKENI. The length of the CDR3 is 13 residues. The germline V and J ends were trimmed by 6 bases and 1 base, with 9 bases remaining between them. The CDR3 DNA reads TGTGCCAGCTCGTCAGTGATCCAAGAGACCCAGTACTTC. It encodes CASSSVIQETQYF. Full variable domain (remainder filled in from reference TRBV18 and TRBJ2-5): NAGVMQNPRHLVRRRGQEARLRCSPMKGHSHVYWYRQLPEEGLKFMVYLQKENIIDESGMPKERFSAEFPKEGPSILRIQQVVRGDSAAYFCASSSVIQETQYFGPGTRLLVL.

This clonotype has just a few counts. The V gene is TRBV29-1, the J gene TRBJ2-3, with D unclear. This CDR3 spans 13 amino acids. CDR1 SQVTM and CDR2 ANQGSEA come from the germline V gene. With 1 base removed from V and 5 bases from J, the gap between germline ends came to 10 bases. The CDR3 sequence is CSVEGTTGDTQYF. DNA of the CDR3: TGCAGCGTTGAAGGGACGACCGGAGATACGCAGTATTTT.

The chain has TRBV9 and TRBJ2-7; 8 nucleotides agree with TRBD2. The CDR3 is 16 residues long. CDR1 SGDLS and CDR2 YYNGEE come from the germline V gene. Trimming removed 0 bases from V and 5 bases from J; junction bases left unmatched: 10. CDR3 coding DNA: TGTGCCAGCAGCGTAGGAGTAGCGGGATCCTTCGACGAGCAGTACTTC. Its translation: CASSVGVAGSFDEQYF. Together with reference TRBV9 and TRBJ2-7, the CDR3 gives the full variable domain: DSGVTQTPKHLITATGQRVTLRCSPRSGDLSVYWYQQSLDQGLQFLIQYYNGEERAKGNILERFSAQQFPDLHSELNLSSLELGDSALYFCASSVGVAGSFDEQYFGPGTRLTVT.

In its sample, this clonotype was seen a few times. The V gene is TRBV28, the J gene TRBJ2-7, with D perhaps TRBD1 (6 bases). The V gene lost 5 bases and the J gene lost 3 bases, with 14 bases spanning the gap. This CDR3 contains 14 residues. Per germline, CDR1 MDHEN and CDR2 SYDVKM. Here the CDR3 DNA reads TGTGCCAGCAGTGTAGGGACAAGAGGCTACGAGCAGTACTTC. It yields the protein CASSVGTRGYEQYF.

The chain carries TRBV18 and TRBJ2-2, with TRBD2 matching over 12 bases. V trimming: 4 bases; J trimming: 4 bases; junction bases outside the gene matches: 4. CDR3 length: 16 residues. Germline values: CDR1 KGHSH, CDR2 LQKENI. CDR3 region: CASSRPGLAGTGELFF. The CDR3 bases are TGTGCCAGCTCACGGCCGGGACTAGCGGGCACCGGGGAGCTGTTTTTT. The variable domain in full, with the rest retrieved from reference TRBV18 and TRBJ2-2, is NAGVMQNPRHLVRRRGQEARLRCSPMKGHSHVYWYRQLPEEGLKFMVYLQKENIIDESGMPKERFSAEFPKEGPSILRIQQVVRGDSAAYFCASSRPGLAGTGELFFGEGSRLTVL.

This clonotype was seen a handful of times. In DNA, the CDR3 is TGTGCCAGCAGTTGGGCAGGATTTTCCTACGAGCAGTACTTC. Residues: CASSWAGFSYEQYF. The rearrangement uses TRBV6-5 and TRBJ2-7; D not resolved. Trimming pared 4 bases from V and 1 base from J, leaving 11 bases between. Germline CDR1 reads MNHEY; CDR2 reads SVGAGI. This CDR3 contains 14 residues.

This clonotype has just a few counts. The chain has TRBV10-3 and TRBJ1-3, with D uncertain. V lost 4 bases to trimming and J lost 0 bases, with 7 bases between them. Germline V gene lookup returns CDR1 ENHRY and CDR2 SYGVKD. This CDR3 region has 14 residues. The CDR3 DNA reads TGTGCCATCAGTGGTGAAAACTCTGGAAACACCATATATTTT. This codes for CAISGENSGNTIYF.